This T cell receptor (beta chain) was sequenced for a study of blood T cell repertoires in COVID-19. Study processing details: Reference gene primer amplification yielded estimated nucleated cell counts. TCRdb keeps only in-frame clones here, not all; method: immunoSEQ multiplex PCR. V and J calls and clone size are as listed in that table; D and trimming were resolved from the DNA. The sample has fewer than 90,000 clones; approximately 88% are singletons. V shed 6 bases and J 5 bases; nucleotides not matched to a gene: 8. Per germline, CDR1 SNHLY and CDR2 FYNNEI. This CDR3 spans 15 amino acids. The receptor's source is a man between 70 and 80 years old with acute or convalescent COVID-19. The source material was peripheral blood. The V call is TRBV2, the J call TRBJ2-2; 8 bases align to TRBD1. DNA for the CDR3: TGTGCCAGCAGGGCAGGGGGCGTTGCGACCGGGGAGCTGTTTTTT. It translates to CASRAGGVATGELFF.